The 3 T cell receptor beta chains below come from one sample, sequenced in a study of blood T cell repertoires in COVID-19. Using immunoSEQ multiplex PCR, the repertoire was profiled, and TCRdb retains in-frame clones only, with some absent. In the table there are 300,000 to 350,000 clones, 90% of which are singletons. Sequenced input: peripheral blood. The source of these receptors is a woman in her twenties or thirties with COVID-19, enrolled during active disease.

The rearrangement joins TRBV9 to TRBJ1-4, with 9 positions matching TRBD1. In germline, CDR1 is SGDLS, CDR2 YYNGEE. V was clipped by 4 bases and J by 11 bases; unmatched bases: 9. The length of the CDR3 is 14 residues. CDR3 sequence (DNA): TGTGCCAGCAGCCCCCGGGGAGGGACAGGGAAACTGTTTTTT. Its translation is CASSPRGGTGKLFF.

The V gene is TRBV11-2, the J gene TRBJ2-1; tentatively, D is TRBD2 (6 bases). This CDR3 region has 14 residues. CDR1 and CDR2 from the germline V gene are SGHAT and FQNNGV. V was pared by 8 bases and J by 6 bases, with 17 bases between. The DNA of the CDR3 is TGTGCCAGCGGCGAAACGGGAGTAACCAATGAGCAGTTCTTC. This sequence encodes CASGETGVTNEQFF. Full variable domain (missing parts from reference TRBV11-2 and TRBJ2-1): EAGVAQSPRYKIIEKRQSVAFWCNPISGHATLYWYQQILGQGPKLLIQFQNNGVVDDSQLPKDRFSAERLKGVDSTLKIQPAKLEDSAVYLCASGETGVTNEQFFGPGTRLTVL.

V usage is TRBV4-3 and J usage is TRBJ2-5; perhaps TRBD2 as D (6 bases). The length of the CDR3 is 14 residues. Germline V gene sequence: CDR1 LGHNA, CDR2 YSLEER. V was trimmed by 1 base and J by 7 bases, leaving 13 bases between them. For the CDR3, the DNA is TGCGCCAGCAGCCAAGTGACGGTGGGGGGGACCCAGTACTTC. Translated: CASSQVTVGGTQYF.